This T cell receptor (beta chain) is from a study of CD8+ T cells in alopecia areata. Study-wide findings and caveats: Scalp specimens additionally yield sequences from normal skin's resident alphabeta T cells. Having just one nonresponder leaves the connection between baseline CD8+ expansion and response unresolved.

Sample treatment: oral pan-JAK inhibitor, 5-10 mg twice daily. Patients with alopecia areata provided lesional scalp punch biopsies as well as peripheral blood. PBMCs were stained for CD3, CD4 and CD8, and CD4+ and CD8+ T cells were sorted. This clone was picked up a small number of times. Its antigen is unknown. Reverse transcribed after extraction, RNA yielded cDNA as the sequencing template. Measured with immunoSEQ multiplex PCR; TCRdb has only the in-frame clones, and not every one. The sample yields 180,000 or so clones, more than 45% seen once. V was clipped by 5 bases and J by 4 bases, with 20 bases between them. The CDR3 has 16 residues. Germline V lookup: CDR1 SGHTA, CDR2 FQGTGA.

The chain combines TRBV7-3 with TRBJ2-5; possibly TRBD1 for D (5 bases). This specimen was CD4+ T cells sorted from blood, taken at week 24, from a patient treated with tofacitinib. The TCR sequence derives from a human donor with alopecia areata. Here the CDR3 DNA reads TGTGCCAGCAGCCCCTCGGCGCAGGGTGTCACAGAGACCCAGTACTTC. Residues: CASSPSAQGVTETQYF.